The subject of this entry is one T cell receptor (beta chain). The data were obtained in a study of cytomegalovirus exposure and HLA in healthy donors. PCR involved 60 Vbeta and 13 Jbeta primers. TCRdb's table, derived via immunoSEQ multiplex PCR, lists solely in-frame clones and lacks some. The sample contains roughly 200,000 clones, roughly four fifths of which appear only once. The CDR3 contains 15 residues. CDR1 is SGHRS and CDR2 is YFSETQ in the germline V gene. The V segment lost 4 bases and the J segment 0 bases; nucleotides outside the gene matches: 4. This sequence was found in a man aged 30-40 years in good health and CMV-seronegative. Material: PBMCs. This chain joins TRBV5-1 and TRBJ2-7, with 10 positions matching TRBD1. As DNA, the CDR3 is TGCGCCAGCAGCCCCCGGACAGGGGGCTCCTACGAGCAGTACTTC. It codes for CASSPRTGGSYEQYF. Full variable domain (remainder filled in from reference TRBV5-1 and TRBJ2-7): KAGVTQTPRYLIKTRGQQVTLSCSPISGHRSVSWYQQTPGQGLQFLFEYFSETQRNKGNFPGRFSGRQFSNSRSEMNVSTLELGDSALYLCASSPRTGGSYEQYFGPGTRLTVT.